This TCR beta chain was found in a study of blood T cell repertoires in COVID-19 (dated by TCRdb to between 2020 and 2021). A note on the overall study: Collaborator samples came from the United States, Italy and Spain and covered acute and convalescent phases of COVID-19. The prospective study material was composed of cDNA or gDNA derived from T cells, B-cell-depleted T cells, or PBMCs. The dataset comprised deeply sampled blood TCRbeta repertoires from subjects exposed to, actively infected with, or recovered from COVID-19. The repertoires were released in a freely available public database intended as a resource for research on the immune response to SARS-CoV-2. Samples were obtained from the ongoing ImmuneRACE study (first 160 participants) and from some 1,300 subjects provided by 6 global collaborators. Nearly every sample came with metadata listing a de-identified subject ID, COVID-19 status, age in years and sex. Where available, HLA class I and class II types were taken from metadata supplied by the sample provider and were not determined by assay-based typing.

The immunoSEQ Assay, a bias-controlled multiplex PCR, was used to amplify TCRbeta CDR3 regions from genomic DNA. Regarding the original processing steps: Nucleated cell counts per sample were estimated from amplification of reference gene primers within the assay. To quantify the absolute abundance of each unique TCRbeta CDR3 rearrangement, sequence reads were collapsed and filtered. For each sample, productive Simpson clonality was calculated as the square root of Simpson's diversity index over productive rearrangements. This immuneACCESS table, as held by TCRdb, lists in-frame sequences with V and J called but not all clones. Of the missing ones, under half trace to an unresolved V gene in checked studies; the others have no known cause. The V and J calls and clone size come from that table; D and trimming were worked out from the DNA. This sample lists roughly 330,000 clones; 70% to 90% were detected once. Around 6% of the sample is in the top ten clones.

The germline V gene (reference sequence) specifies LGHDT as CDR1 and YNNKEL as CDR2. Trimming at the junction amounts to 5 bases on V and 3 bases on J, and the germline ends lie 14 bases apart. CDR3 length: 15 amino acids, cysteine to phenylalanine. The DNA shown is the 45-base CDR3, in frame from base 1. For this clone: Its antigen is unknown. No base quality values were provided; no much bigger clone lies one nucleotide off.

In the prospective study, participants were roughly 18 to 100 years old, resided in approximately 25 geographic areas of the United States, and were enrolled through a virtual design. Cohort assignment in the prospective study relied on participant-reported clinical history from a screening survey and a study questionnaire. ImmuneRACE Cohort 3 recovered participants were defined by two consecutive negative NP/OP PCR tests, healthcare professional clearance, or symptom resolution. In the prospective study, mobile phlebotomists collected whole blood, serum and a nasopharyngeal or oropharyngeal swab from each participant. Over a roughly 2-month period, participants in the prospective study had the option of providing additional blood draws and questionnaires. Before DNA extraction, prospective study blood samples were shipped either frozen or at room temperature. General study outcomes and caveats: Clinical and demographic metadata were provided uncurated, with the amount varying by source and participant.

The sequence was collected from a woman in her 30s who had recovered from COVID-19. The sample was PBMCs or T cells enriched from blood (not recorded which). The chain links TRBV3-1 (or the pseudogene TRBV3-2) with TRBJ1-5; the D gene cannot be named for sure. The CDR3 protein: CASSARWQDNQPQHF. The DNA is TGTGCCAGCAGCGCAAGATGGCAGGACAATCAGCCCCAGCATTTT.